One and the same sample provided the 19 T cell receptor beta chains below, sequenced in a study of blood T cell repertoires in COVID-19. Generated by immunoSEQ multiplex PCR, the TCRdb table keeps only in-frame clones and is missing some. The data show around 200,000 clones, with 70% to 90% seen just once and 8.5% to 12% held by the top ten. Sample: peripheral blood. The receptors were gathered from a woman older than 75 with acute or convalescent COVID-19.

The chain joins TRBV4-2 to TRBJ1-1; 10 bases are shared with TRBD1. Germline loops: CDR1 LGHNA, CDR2 YNFKEQ. The CDR3 is 16 amino acids. The junction had 8 bases not matched to a gene; V was cut back by 2 bases and J by 5 bases. Written as DNA, the CDR3 is TGTGCCAGCAGCCAACCAGAACGGACAGGGGGTACTGAAGCTTTCTTT. The encoded protein is CASSQPERTGGTEAFF.

This clone was found once. This chain uses TRBV6-5 with TRBJ2-3, with 7 bases matching TRBD2. V trimming: 6 bases; J trimming: 1 base; junction bases outside the gene matches: 7. The CDR3 contains 15 residues. Germline V CDR1 and CDR2: MNHEY, SVGAGI. The CDR3 DNA reads TGTGCCAGCAGCTGGGCGGGAGTCGGCACAGATACGCAGTATTTT. Protein product: CASSWAGVGTDTQYF.

J is TRBJ2-7 and V is TRBV11-2; TRBD1 aligns across 7 bases. The CDR3 runs to 13 residues. V was clipped by 5 bases and J by 2 bases; unmatched bases: 3. Germline V gives CDR1 SGHAT, CDR2 FQNNGV. The CDR3 loop is CASSPGTAYEQYF. The CDR3 nucleotides are TGTGCCAGCAGCCCCGGGACAGCCTACGAGCAGTACTTC.

CDR3 DNA: TGTGCCAGTAGTATACAGGGGCCCAACTATGGCTACACCTTC. Translating it yields CASSIQGPNYGYTF. The rearrangement links TRBV19 to TRBJ1-2, with D possibly being TRBD1 (6 bases). The CDR3 extends over 14 amino acids. Germline V lookup: CDR1 LNHDA, CDR2 SQIVND (reference sequence). Between the trimmed V and J ends, which lost 2 bases and 2 bases, there was a span of 9 bases.

J is TRBJ2-2 and V is TRBV19, with TRBD1 identical over 12 bases. The trim removed 4 bases at V and 6 bases at J, leaving 6 bases unmatched. This CDR3 comprises 16 residues. The germline gives CDR1 LNHDA, CDR2 SQIVND (reference sequence). The CDR3 is CASSTGTGGLAGELFF. CDR3 sequence (DNA): TGTGCCAGTAGTACGGGGACAGGGGGCTTGGCCGGGGAGCTGTTTTTT.

The J gene is TRBJ1-1, the V gene TRBV27, with a weak D call TRBD1 (5 bases). Looked up from germline, CDR1 is MNHEY and CDR2 is SMNVEV (reference sequence). The CDR3 consists of 13 residues. V shed 6 bases and J shed 1 base, with 9 bases lying between them. The CDR3 DNA sequence: TGTGCCAGCAGCGCGGGGGGGAACACTGAAGCTTTCTTT. This sequence encodes CASSAGGNTEAFF.

The chain employs TRBV18 and TRBJ1-4; perhaps TRBD1 as D (6 bases). The ends were cut back, 3 bases at V and 6 bases at J, with 11 bases in the middle. Germline-derived CDR1 and CDR2 are KGHSH and LQKENI. The CDR3 runs to 14 residues. The CDR3 is CASSPSGGHEKLFF. The CDR3 region has the DNA TGTGCCAGCTCACCGTCGGGGGGCCATGAAAAACTGTTTTTT.

A few counts support this clone. The chain has TRBV6-5 and TRBJ1-6; D is undetermined. Germline V lookup: CDR1 MNHEY, CDR2 SVGAGI. The CDR3 has 15 amino acids. V gave up 6 bases and J gave up 0 bases, with 9 bases separating them. CDR3: CASRGRSSYNSPLHF. DNA for the CDR3: TGTGCCAGCAGGGGCAGAAGCTCCTATAATTCACCCCTCCACTTT.

As to this clone: The same CDR3 can be traced to other DNA sequences in this sample. The rearrangement joins TRBV19 to TRBJ1-3; TRBD1 might be the D (6 bases). Trimming took off 5 bases at V and 1 base at J, with 9 bases between the two ends. The germline CDR1 and CDR2 sequences are LNHDA and SQIVND (reference sequence). The CDR3 loop spans 14 amino acids. DNA of the CDR3: TGTGCCAGTAGTGTTCAGGGGTCTGGAAACACCATATATTTT. Protein: CASSVQGSGNTIYF.

The J gene is TRBJ1-6, the V gene TRBV12-3 or TRBV12-4; no clear D gene. There are 13 residues in the CDR3. V dropped 11 bases and J dropped 2 bases, with 10 bases sitting between them. DNA of the CDR3: TGTGCCGCGGCGGAGGCCTATAATTCACCCCTCCACTTT. It is translated as CAAAEAYNSPLHF.

In this sample, this clone turned up once. Other DNA sequences in this specimen translate into the identical CDR3. The chain links TRBV18 to TRBJ1-4; D not certain. CDR1 and CDR2 from the germline V gene are KGHSH and LQKENI. V was shortened by 1 base and J by 0 bases, with 3 bases between the two germline ends. CDR3 size: 14 residues. CDR3 nucleotides: TGTGCCAGCTCACCACGAGCAACTAATGAAAAACTGTTTTTT. Protein sequence: CASSPRATNEKLFF.

The rearrangement uses TRBV29-1 and TRBJ2-3, with TRBD1 identical over 7 bases. The CDR3 has 14 amino acids. After removal of 1 base from V and 2 bases from J, the junction contained 3 bases not matched to a gene. CDR1 is SQVTM, CDR2 ANQGSEA, per germline. CDR3 sequence: CSVEGQGATDTQYF. The DNA for the CDR3 is TGCAGCGTTGAAGGACAGGGAGCCACAGATACGCAGTATTTT.

The count of this clone is one. V and J are TRBV30 and TRBJ1-1; unclear D gene. The CDR3 covers 13 residues. Trimming removed 2 bases from V and 4 bases from J, with 11 bases in between. The germline gives CDR1 GTSNPN, CDR2 SVGIG (reference sequence). The CDR3 bases are TGTGCCTGGAGTACCACAACGGGCACTGAAGCTTTCTTT. This sequence encodes CAWSTTTGTEAFF.

This clone was seen a single time. The genes are TRBV7-3 and TRBJ1-2; tentatively, D is TRBD1 (5 bases). Germline V gene data show CDR1 as SGHTA and CDR2 as FQGTGA. This CDR3 region has 16 residues. The V end lost 5 bases, the J end lost 6 bases, and 22 bases lay between the germline ends. The DNA of the CDR3 is TGTGCCAGCAGCCCGAATTCGGGACTGGGAGAAGATGGCTACACCTTC. It codes for CASSPNSGLGEDGYTF.

This clone came up a few times. This chain joins TRBV5-4 and TRBJ2-1; 9 nucleotides match TRBD2. This CDR3 has 15 residues. Germline CDR1 reads SGHNT; CDR2 reads YYREEE (reference sequence). J was trimmed by 3 bases and V by 3 bases; bases with no gene match: 4. CDR3 protein: CASSWGAGGYNEQFF. Here the CDR3 DNA reads TGTGCCAGCAGCTGGGGAGCGGGGGGCTACAATGAGCAGTTCTTC.

J is TRBJ1-6 and V is TRBV27; D not resolved. Per germline, CDR1 MNHEY and CDR2 SMNVEV (reference sequence). The CDR3 totals 15 residues. The germline V and J ends were trimmed by 5 bases and 6 bases, with 14 bases remaining between them. CDR3 bases: TGTGCCAGCAGTCCCATCAAGGCGGGTAATTCACCCCTCCACTTT. It specifies CASSPIKAGNSPLHF.

V is TRBV6-5 and J is TRBJ1-2; 7 bases are a match to TRBD1. Germline V gene lookup returns CDR1 MNHEY and CDR2 SVGAGI. V shed 5 bases, J shed 7 bases, and the junction held 7 bases outside the gene matches. The CDR3 is 13 amino acids. The CDR3 DNA reads TGTGCCAGCAGTATTAGACAGGGAAGTGGCTACACCTTC. Translation gives CASSIRQGSGYTF.

V and J are TRBV19 and TRBJ1-2; TRBD1 agrees at 10 bases. With V trimmed by 5 bases and J by 4 bases, 7 bases remained unmatched. The V gene's germline CDR1 is LNHDA and CDR2 SQIVND (reference sequence). This CDR3 contains 15 residues. In DNA form, the CDR3 reads TGTGCCAGTAGTTCCCGGGACAGGGGTGGCTATGGCTACACCTTC. This encodes CASSSRDRGGYGYTF.

V is TRBV11-2 and J is TRBJ2-3, with 9 bases matching TRBD1. The CDR3 extends over 13 amino acids. Trimming removed 4 bases from V and 11 bases from J; junction bases left unmatched: 7. Per germline, CDR1 SGHAT and CDR2 FQNNGV. The CDR3 spells CASSSPGQGMQYF. DNA for the CDR3: TGTGCCAGCAGCTCGCCCGGACAGGGGATGCAGTATTTT.